This T cell receptor beta chain emerged from a study of T cell responses to AZD1222 COVID-19 vaccine. Method: immunoSEQ multiplex PCR; TCRdb's copy keeps in-frame clones and lacks some. The data contain 95,000 to 150,000 clones, around 91% of them singletons. V was pared by 0 bases and J by 3 bases, with 9 bases between. The CDR3 sequence is 15 residues long. The germline V gene encodes CDR1 KGHSH and CDR2 LQKENI. Remarks on this clone: Its cognate antigen is unknown.

Notes on the study in general: Reportedly, nearly half of unique spike TCRs recognized epitopes outside B.1.351/B.1.1.7 mutations. Dominant at 160-218 and 743-854, vaccine-associated CD4 TCRs also spanned spike.

This TCR derives from an adult in good health. The chain uses TRBV18 and TRBJ2-1; D gene uncertain. Sequencing was performed on peripheral blood, taken on day 0 of AZD1222 vaccination. This CDR3 is CASSPPGRDYNEQFF. CDR3 DNA sequence: TGTGCCAGCTCACCACCCGGCAGAGACTACAATGAGCAGTTCTTC.